Each of the 13 T cell receptor beta chains below was sequenced from the same sample in a study of a mutant IDH1 vaccine in newly diagnosed glioma. Profiling relied on immunoSEQ multiplex PCR, and the TCRdb table lists in-frame clones only, not all of them. This table has tens of thousands of clones, 75% to 90% appearing once. Their antigen targets remain unknown. The time point here: week 23, last vaccination. A single vaccine dose contained 300 ug of mutant IDH1 20-mer peptide, and topical imiquimod was used with it. The starting material was PBMCs, obtained from a glioma patient whose treatment included an IDH1 peptide vaccine. The source is a man in his forties with glioma.

The rearrangement uses TRBV5-5 and TRBJ2-3, with D possibly matching TRBD2 (6 bases). In germline, CDR1 is SGHKS, CDR2 YYEKEE (reference sequence). With 1 base removed from V and 3 bases from J, the gap between germline ends came to 9 bases. CDR3 length: 14 amino acids. This CDR3 reads CASSLRGGTDTQYF. The CDR3 region has the DNA TGTGCCAGCAGCTTGCGTGGGGGGACAGATACGCAGTATTTT.

This clone was counted only a few times. The J gene is TRBJ1-6, the V gene TRBV6-4; D not certain. The CDR3 totals 14 residues. V was cut by 6 bases and J by 9 bases, with 15 bases left in between. CDR1 MRHNA and CDR2 SNTAGT come from the germline V gene. In DNA, the CDR3 is TGTGCCAGCAGCGATGGCAACCGCGGTTCACCCCTCCACTTT. Protein product: CASSDGNRGSPLHF.

This clone occurred a few times. The chain couples TRBV5-4 to TRBJ1-1, with TRBD1 matching 7 bases. Germline CDR1 and CDR2: SGHNT and YYREEE (reference sequence). V shed 3 bases, J shed 7 bases, and the junction held 12 bases outside the gene matches. CDR3 size: 15 residues. CDR3 DNA sequence: TGTGCCAGCAGCTCGACGGGACAGCTCCTCTATGAAGCTTTCTTT. Translation: CASSSTGQLLYEAFF.

The chain recombines TRBV5-8 with TRBJ2-5; no definite D call. From germline, CDR1 is SGHTS and CDR2 YDEGEE. The CDR3 contains 15 residues. Trimming pared 3 bases from V and 4 bases from J, leaving 16 bases between. CDR3 in DNA: TGTGCCAGCAGCTCGCACGGGCCCCTCGGAGAGACCCAGTACTTC. Its protein is CASSSHGPLGETQYF.

This chain uses TRBV11-2 with TRBJ1-6; D not certain. Germline loops: CDR1 SGHAT, CDR2 FQNNGV. Trimming cost V 1 base and J 8 bases, with 6 bases left between them. The length of the CDR3 is 13 residues. CDR3 sequence (DNA): TGTGCCAGCAGCTTAGCGGAGGATTCACCCCTCCACTTT. It yields the protein CASSLAEDSPLHF.

The rearrangement links TRBV27 to TRBJ2-7; D is undetermined. Trimming took off 0 bases at V and 4 bases at J, with 16 bases between the two ends. CDR1 is MNHEY, CDR2 SMNVEV, per germline (reference sequence). The CDR3 has 16 residues. The CDR3 sequence is CASSLSTPPNLYEQYF. CDR3 DNA: TGTGCCAGCAGTTTATCGACCCCACCCAACCTTTACGAGCAGTACTTC.

The chain joins TRBV14 to TRBJ2-5; 10 nucleotides agree with TRBD2. V was pared by 4 bases and J by 5 bases, with 10 bases of the junction left unmatched. Germline CDR1 SGHDN, CDR2 FVKESK. The CDR3 is 16 amino acids. CDR3 region: CASSPLSGGAGETQYF. The CDR3 region has the DNA TGTGCCAGCAGCCCTTTAAGCGGGGGGGCTGGGGAGACCCAGTACTTC.

The genes are TRBV5-4 and TRBJ1-3, with a possible D match to TRBD1 (5 bases). This CDR3 has 14 residues. Germline CDR1 is SGHNT and CDR2 is YYREEE (reference sequence). V shed 6 bases and J shed 3 bases, with 13 bases lying between them. CDR3 nucleotide sequence: TGTGCCAGCACCTTCCAGGGAGGTGGAAACACCATATATTTT. Translated: CASTFQGGGNTIYF.

The chain combines TRBV29-1 with TRBJ2-3; D is unresolved. This CDR3 is built from 10 residues. CDR1 is SQVTM, CDR2 ANQGSEA, per germline. Deletions cut 4 bases from V and 9 bases from J, with 8 bases between. The CDR3 DNA follows: TGCAGCGTTGGAGAAGACACGCAGTATTTT. As protein: CSVGEDTQYF.

The genes are TRBV5-4 and TRBJ2-1; 10 bases fit TRBD2. This CDR3 comprises 15 residues. Germline assignment: CDR1 SGHNT and CDR2 YYREEE (reference sequence). V lost 4 bases, J lost 4 bases, and 5 bases stayed unmatched. The CDR3 bases are TGTGCCAGCAGCCAGACTAGCGGGCCATACAATGAGCAGTTCTTC. Its translation is CASSQTSGPYNEQFF.

This clone came up once. This chain connects TRBV7-7 to TRBJ2-2; 9 bases agree with TRBD1. After removal of 4 bases from V and 3 bases from J, the junction contained 6 bases not matched to a gene. The length of the CDR3 is 16 residues. Germline assignment: CDR1 SSHAT and CDR2 FNYEAQ (reference sequence). The CDR3 protein is CASSWGQGKDTGELFF. CDR3 DNA sequence: TGTGCCAGCAGCTGGGGACAGGGAAAGGACACCGGGGAGCTGTTTTTT.

The chain recombines TRBV30 with TRBJ2-2; the match to TRBD2 covers 7 bases. Germline V gene data show CDR1 as GTSNPN and CDR2 as SVGIG (reference sequence). The CDR3 contains 14 residues. With 0 bases clipped from V and 2 bases from J, the junction kept 0 bases outside the gene matches. This CDR3 reads CAWSVGLNTGELFF. The CDR3 DNA is TGTGCCTGGAGTGTGGGACTAAACACCGGGGAGCTGTTTTTT.

The V and J genes are TRBV19 and TRBJ2-7; possibly TRBD1 for D (6 bases). With 0 bases removed from V and 5 bases from J, the gap between germline ends came to 8 bases. The CDR3 has 13 amino acids. Germline CDR1 reads LNHDA; CDR2 reads SQIVND (reference sequence). The CDR3 region is CASSIEGDNEQYF. CDR3 in DNA: TGTGCCAGTAGTATAGAGGGGGACAACGAGCAGTACTTC.